These 32 T cell receptor beta chains originate from one sample sequenced in a study of cytomegalovirus exposure and HLA in healthy donors. The PCR contained 60 Vbeta and 13 Jbeta primers. Produced via immunoSEQ multiplex PCR; TCRdb's table is partial and in-frame only. The sample has over 85,000 clones; around three quarters are singletons. Sequencing used PBMCs. The receptors were gathered from a woman aged 30 to 39 in good health and CMV-seronegative.

The V gene is TRBV28, the J gene TRBJ1-5; 7 bases align to TRBD1. The CDR3 loop spans 14 amino acids. Losses at the gene ends were 5 bases for V and 1 base for J; bases not matched to a gene: 2. CDR1 is MDHEN and CDR2 is SYDVKM in the germline V gene. DNA for the CDR3: TGTGCCAGCAGTCAGACAGGGAGCAATCAGCCCCAGCATTTT. This translates into CASSQTGSNQPQHF.

The chain has TRBV5-1 and TRBJ2-5; D is perhaps TRBD1 (6 bases). The CDR3 runs 14 residues. V lost 4 bases and J 3 bases, leaving 13 bases between the germline ends. Germline CDR1 SGHRS, CDR2 YFSETQ. The CDR3 nucleotides are TGCGCCAGCAGCACGGAGACAGGAGAAGAGACCCAGTACTTC. As protein: CASSTETGEETQYF.

The rearrangement uses TRBV2 and TRBJ2-7, with D possibly TRBD1 on 5 matching bases. Per the germline V gene, CDR1 is SNHLY and CDR2 is FYNNEI. The germline V and J ends were trimmed by 6 bases and 7 bases, with 16 bases remaining between them. The CDR3 is 13 amino acids. The DNA for the CDR3 is TGTGCCAGCAGAGCCAACCAGGGTGGTGAGCAGTACTTC. Translated: CASRANQGGEQYF.

This CDR3 reads CSVEGGANYGYTF. CDR3 bases: TGCAGCGTAGAGGGTGGAGCTAACTATGGCTACACCTTC. The chain joins TRBV29-1 to TRBJ1-2; D is unresolved. The CDR3 length is 13 residues. V was clipped by 6 bases and J by 0 bases, with 11 bases between them. The germline gives CDR1 SQVTM, CDR2 ANQGSEA.

This clone was detected a few times. The genes are TRBV27 and TRBJ1-2; D gene unclear. The V end was cut by 0 bases, the J end by 6 bases, with 8 bases between. The CDR3 consists of 13 residues. Germline CDR1 and CDR2: MNHEY and SMNVEV (reference sequence). CDR3 nucleotide sequence: TGTGCCAGCAGTTTATCCAGGTTAAATGGCTACACCTTC. This encodes CASSLSRLNGYTF.

The chain uses TRBV30 and TRBJ1-3; 7 nucleotides match TRBD1. After removal of 2 bases from V and 0 bases from J, the junction contained 19 bases not matched to a gene. Germline CDR1 reads GTSNPN; CDR2 reads SVGIG (reference sequence). This CDR3 has 20 residues. DNA of the CDR3: TGTGCCTGGAGTTCTATCCGGACAGGCGATCTTGCCTTCTCTGGAAACACCATATATTTT. Its protein is CAWSSIRTGDLAFSGNTIYF.

The chain joins TRBV5-4 to TRBJ2-5, with 14 positions matching TRBD2. Trimming removed 4 bases from V and 6 bases from J; junction bases left unmatched: 5. Germline assignment: CDR1 SGHNT and CDR2 YYREEE (reference sequence). This CDR3 contains 15 residues. The DNA for the CDR3 is TGTGCCAGCAGCCCCGGGACTAGCGGGGGTCAGACCCAGTACTTC. Protein: CASSPGTSGGQTQYF.

The chain combines TRBV27 with TRBJ2-7; D possibly corresponds to TRBD1 (5 bases). The CDR3 has 13 amino acids. CDR1 and CDR2 (germline): MNHEY, SMNVEV (reference sequence). V shed 2 bases and J shed 2 bases, with 7 bases lying between them. DNA for the CDR3: TGTGCCAGCAGTTTAACAGGAGCCTACGAGCAGTACTTC. It specifies CASSLTGAYEQYF.

The chain employs TRBV6-5 and TRBJ2-1; TRBD2 matches at 7 bases. Germline CDR1 is MNHEY and CDR2 is SVGAGI. Trimming removed 7 bases from V and 9 bases from J; junction bases left unmatched: 9. The CDR3 runs 13 residues. The CDR3 coding sequence is TGTGCCAGCAACGAGGGGACGGGGGGTGAGCAGTTCTTC. This sequence encodes CASNEGTGGEQFF.

The V and J genes are TRBV15 and TRBJ2-6, with TRBD1 as a possible D gene (6 bases). Deletions cut 9 bases from V and 4 bases from J, with 13 bases between. The germline V gene has CDR1 LNHNV and CDR2 YYDKDF (reference sequence). CDR3 length: 14 residues. CDR3 bases: TGTGCCACGGGGGCGCTGGAAGGGGCCAACGTCCTGACTTTC. Amino acids: CATGALEGANVLTF.

V gene TRBV7-9 combines with J gene TRBJ2-1; 7 bases align to TRBD1. The CDR3 totals 15 residues. V gave up 5 bases and J gave up 0 bases; unmatched junction bases: 4. CDR1 and CDR2 from the germline V gene are SEHNR and FQNEAQ (reference sequence). This CDR3 reads CASSPGQVSYNEQFF. CDR3 in DNA: TGTGCCAGCAGCCCCGGACAGGTCTCCTACAATGAGCAGTTCTTC. The whole variable domain, remainder taken from reference TRBV7-9 and TRBJ2-1, is DTGVSQNPRHKITKRGQNVTFRCDPISEHNRLYWYRQTLGQGPEFLTYFQNEAQLEKSRLLSDRFSAERPKGSFSTLEIQRTEQGDSAMYLCASSPGQVSYNEQFFGPGTRLTVL.

The chain uses TRBV5-4 and TRBJ1-2, with TRBD1 matching 7 bases. The CDR3 contains 15 residues. J gave up 4 bases and V 4 bases, and 10 bases lay outside the gene matches. The germline gives CDR1 SGHNT, CDR2 YYREEE (reference sequence). CDR3 region: CASSPAPGQIYGYTF. The CDR3 region has the DNA TGTGCCAGCAGCCCCGCCCCGGGACAGATCTATGGCTACACCTTC.

The table lists this clone with a count of one. The gene calls are TRBV2 and TRBJ2-7, with 8 bases matching TRBD2. Germline V gives CDR1 SNHLY, CDR2 FYNNEI. The V and J ends lost 4 bases and 3 bases, in that order; junction bases with no gene match: 5. The CDR3 totals 14 residues. CDR3 DNA sequence: TGTGCCAGCAGTGCGAAGGGACTAGACTACGAGCAGTACTTC. Its protein is CASSAKGLDYEQYF.

The rearrangement joins TRBV5-1 to TRBJ2-1; D remains unclear. Trimming removed 7 bases at V and 0 bases at J, with 11 bases between. CDR1 is SGHRS, CDR2 YFSETQ, per germline. The CDR3 covers 14 residues. CDR3 nucleotides: TGCGCCAGCCACTCCGGAGTCTCCTACAATGAGCAGTTCTTC. This sequence encodes CASHSGVSYNEQFF.

J is TRBJ2-7 and V is TRBV7-8; the match to TRBD1 covers 8 bases. This CDR3 spans 14 amino acids. CDR1 and CDR2 from the germline V gene are SGHVS and FQNEAQ. V was clipped by 5 bases and J by 2 bases; unmatched bases: 5. CDR3 residues: CASSTRTGTYEQYF. In nucleotides, the CDR3 is TGTGCCAGCAGCACCAGGACAGGGACCTACGAGCAGTACTTC.

This chain joins TRBV4-2 and TRBJ1-2; maybe TRBD1 (6 bases). Germline CDR1 is LGHNA and CDR2 is YNFKEQ. The CDR3 runs to 17 residues. V lost 0 bases and J 4 bases, leaving 18 bases between the germline ends. The DNA for the CDR3 is TGTGCCAGCAGCCAAGAGGGGGGGACACAGGTCCCCTATGGCTACACCTTC. Its protein is CASSQEGGTQVPYGYTF.

J is TRBJ2-1 and V is TRBV6-1; 7 bases line up with TRBD2. V shed 2 bases, J shed 1 base, and the junction held 2 bases outside the gene matches. CDR1 and CDR2 (germline): MNHNS, SASEGT. The CDR3 has 15 residues. The CDR3 reads CASSESGGSYNEQFF. The DNA for the CDR3 is TGTGCCAGCAGTGAATCGGGGGGTTCCTACAATGAGCAGTTCTTC.

This chain joins TRBV7-2 and TRBJ2-7; the match to TRBD1 covers 11 bases. Germline CDR1 is SGHTA and CDR2 is FQGNSA. The length of the CDR3 is 15 residues. The V and J ends lost 4 bases and 6 bases, in that order; junction bases with no gene match: 8. CDR3 sequence reads: CASSSRRDRGSEQYF. Here the CDR3 DNA reads TGTGCCAGCAGCTCGAGAAGGGACAGGGGGAGCGAGCAGTACTTC. Variable domain in full (rest from reference TRBV7-2 and TRBJ2-7): GAGVSQSPSNKVTEKGKDVELRCDPISGHTALYWYRQSLGQGLEFLIYFQGNSAPDKSGLPSDRFSAERTGGSVSTLTIQRTQQEDSAVYLCASSSRRDRGSEQYFGPGTRLTVT.

This clone was found a few times. This rearrangement joins TRBV10-3 to TRBJ1-4, with a tentative D call TRBD1 (5 bases). This CDR3 has 13 amino acids. Germline V lookup: CDR1 ENHRY, CDR2 SYGVKD. V was shortened by 8 bases and J by 3 bases, with 10 bases between the two germline ends. CDR3 DNA: TGTGCCATCTCAACAGGTTCTAATGAAAAACTGTTTTTT. The encoded protein is CAISTGSNEKLFF.

This clone was seen a single time. This chain links TRBV5-1 with TRBJ2-3; D gene unclear. The V end was cut by 3 bases, the J end by 1 base, with 3 bases between. The CDR3 is made up of 12 amino acids. The V gene's germline CDR1 is SGHRS and CDR2 YFSETQ. CDR3 in DNA: TGCGCCAGCAGCTCCGGCACAGATACGCAGTATTTT. It is translated as CASSSGTDTQYF.

The chain links TRBV18 to TRBJ1-5; no firm D call. The CDR3 is 14 amino acids. The germline CDR1 and CDR2 sequences are KGHSH and LQKENI. Trimming took off 1 base at V and 0 bases at J, with 4 bases between the two ends. The CDR3 sequence: CASSPRLSNQPQHF. CDR3 nucleotides: TGTGCCAGCTCACCACGGCTTAGCAATCAGCCCCAGCATTTT.

The chain couples TRBV28 to TRBJ2-1; D gene uncertain. The V end was cut by 2 bases, the J end by 15 bases, with 14 bases between. The CDR3 runs 12 residues. From germline, CDR1 is MDHEN and CDR2 SYDVKM. CDR3 residues: CASSLSLGLVFF. CDR3 bases: TGTGCCAGCAGTTTAAGCCTAGGTTTAGTGTTCTTC.

The chain uses TRBV7-9 and TRBJ2-5; 10 positions match TRBD2. The CDR3 has 14 amino acids. CDR1 is SEHNR, CDR2 FQNEAQ, per germline (reference sequence). V shed 4 bases, J shed 5 bases, and the junction held 4 bases outside the gene matches. The CDR3 DNA follows: TGTGCCAGCAGCTCTAGCGGGGGCAGGGAGACCCAGTACTTC. Translation: CASSSSGGRETQYF.

This clone has only a few counts. The gene calls are TRBV4-2 and TRBJ2-2; TRBD2 matches at 8 bases. CDR1 LGHNA and CDR2 YNFKEQ come from the germline V gene. CDR3 length: 18 residues. Germline trimming cut 0 bases from V and 2 bases from J; bases unmatched to any gene: 8. CDR3 nucleotides: TGTGCCAGCAGCCAAGATGTTCGAGCGGGGGCCAACACCGGGGAGCTGTTTTTT. It is translated as CASSQDVRAGANTGELFF.

The chain carries TRBV7-2 and TRBJ2-1; no reliable D call. Germline V lookup: CDR1 SGHTA, CDR2 FQGNSA. CDR3 length: 15 residues. The V gene lost 5 bases and the J gene lost 5 bases, with 16 bases spanning the gap. The CDR3 region has the DNA TGTGCCAGCAGCCACAGCAGTTTAGGTCACAATGAGCAGTTCTTC. Translated, it gives CASSHSSLGHNEQFF.

A single count supports this clone. The V gene is TRBV10-3, the J gene TRBJ2-3; tentative D call: TRBD1 (6 bases). Germline CDR1 is ENHRY and CDR2 is SYGVKD. The CDR3 has 13 residues. V was clipped by 11 bases and J by 2 bases, with 14 bases between them. The CDR3 loop reads CAEQGELTDTQYF. CDR3 bases: TGTGCCGAACAGGGTGAGCTCACAGATACGCAGTATTTT.

The chain recombines TRBV7-9 with TRBJ2-7; 9 positions match TRBD1. This CDR3 spans 15 amino acids. Germline CDR1 SEHNR, CDR2 FQNEAQ (reference sequence). Trimming at V came to 1 base and at J to 5 bases, leaving 6 bases not matched to a gene. CDR3 loop: CASSLVGTGSHEQYF. DNA for the CDR3: TGTGCCAGCAGCTTAGTGGGGACAGGGTCCCACGAGCAGTACTTC. Full variable domain (rest looked up from reference TRBV7-9 and TRBJ2-7): DTGVSQNPRHKITKRGQNVTFRCDPISEHNRLYWYRQTLGQGPEFLTYFQNEAQLEKSRLLSDRFSAERPKGSFSTLEIQRTEQGDSAMYLCASSLVGTGSHEQYFGPGTRLTVT.

The V gene is TRBV7-6, the J gene TRBJ2-6, with D possibly TRBD2 on 6 matching bases. Germline loops: CDR1 SGHVS, CDR2 FNYEAQ. The germline V and J ends were trimmed by 1 base and 4 bases, with 8 bases remaining between them. This CDR3 comprises 15 residues. CDR3 loop: CASSLGGVGANVLTF. CDR3 DNA: TGTGCCAGCAGCTTAGGGGGGGTCGGGGCCAACGTCCTGACTTTC. Drawing the rest from reference TRBV7-6 and TRBJ2-6, the complete variable domain is GAGVSQSPRYKVTKRGQDVALRCDPISGHVSLYWYRQALGQGPEFLTYFNYEAQQDKSGLPNDRFSAERPEGSISTLTIQRTEQRDSAMYRCASSLGGVGANVLTFGAGSRLTVL.

The chain combines TRBV2 with TRBJ2-4; 7 positions match TRBD1. There are 15 residues in the CDR3. Trimming cost V 6 bases and J 0 bases; bases outside gene matches: 5. Germline V gene sequence: CDR1 SNHLY, CDR2 FYNNEI. For the CDR3, the DNA is TGTGCCAGCAGGGGGACAGCCCTAGCCAAAAACATTCAGTACTTC. As protein: CASRGTALAKNIQYF.

The V and J genes are TRBV13 and TRBJ2-3; D is unclear. Trimming took 3 bases from V and 4 from J, leaving 8 bases between them. Germline V lookup: CDR1 PRHDT, CDR2 FYEKMQ (reference sequence). CDR3 size: 13 residues. Written as DNA, the CDR3 is TGTGCCAGCAGCTTCAGGTCATCAGATACGCAGTATTTT. Its protein is CASSFRSSDTQYF.

DNA for the CDR3: TGTGCCAGCAGCCGCAGACGACAGGGGGCTTCCAATGAAAAACTGTTTTTT. Protein product: CASSRRRQGASNEKLFF. This chain links TRBV4-2 with TRBJ1-4; TRBD1 aligns across 10 bases. Germline loops: CDR1 LGHNA, CDR2 YNFKEQ. This CDR3 spans 17 amino acids. The V gene end was trimmed by 4 bases and the J gene end by 5 bases; junction bases not matched to a gene: 10.

The rearrangement links TRBV7-2 to TRBJ2-5; D may be TRBD1 (6 bases). There are 15 residues in the CDR3. Germline V gene lookup returns CDR1 SGHTA and CDR2 FQGNSA. The V end lost 4 bases, the J end lost 1 base, and 13 bases lay between the germline ends. The CDR3 region has the DNA TGTGCCAGCAGCTCTCTCCAGGGGACCCAAGAGACCCAGTACTTC. This gives the protein CASSSLQGTQETQYF. The variable domain in full, with the rest retrieved from reference TRBV7-2 and TRBJ2-5, is GAGVSQSPSNKVTEKGKDVELRCDPISGHTALYWYRQSLGQGLEFLIYFQGNSAPDKSGLPSDRFSAERTGGSVSTLTIQRTQQEDSAVYLCASSSLQGTQETQYFGPGTRLLVL.